This entry describes one T cell receptor beta chain. Its antigen is still unknown. These data originate in a study of shared clonotypes between healthy human individuals. Broader study findings: Only blood was sampled; tissue repertoires likely differ. Clonotypes that were shared across several donors made up 4.5% to 5% of naive CD4 clonotypes.

Sequencing used immunoSEQ multiplex PCR; TCRdb keeps in-frame clones, though not all of them. The sample holds around 2.1 million clones, approximately 94% seen once. V was trimmed by 6 bases and J by 2 bases, leaving 11 bases between them. This CDR3 region has 13 residues. Germline V CDR1 and CDR2: MNHEY, SVGAGI. The V and J genes are TRBV6-5 and TRBJ2-7, with D possibly TRBD1 on 5 matching bases. Sequences were obtained from naive CD4+ T cells sorted from blood. Sample subset: CD45RA+ positively selected. The TCR comes from a man between 18 and 29 years old in good health. In DNA, the CDR3 is TGTGCCAGCAGCAGGGTTCCCCCCTACGAGCAGTACTTC. The encoded protein is CASSRVPPYEQYF.